This entry features one T cell receptor (beta chain) sequence. Its antigen is unknown. The data originate from a study of PD-1 blockade in mismatch repair-deficient tumors. Overall study: All were previously treated, progressing patients with eleven to twelve mismatch repair-deficient cancer types.

General study results and limits: Tumor-resident clones, often absent from pretreatment blood, expanded after pembrolizumab and then contracted.

Some clones are missing from TCRdb's copy, which holds only in-frame ones; the method was immunoSEQ multiplex PCR. The sample consists of tens of thousands of clones, roughly 80% of them appearing once. J lost 5 bases, V lost 1 base, and 1 base had no gene match. CDR3 length: 13 residues. The germline V gene encodes CDR1 SGHVS and CDR2 FQNEAQ. V usage is TRBV7-8 and J usage is TRBJ2-5, with 7 bases that match TRBD2. This sequence was found in an adult with mismatch repair-deficient cancer. The starting material was peripheral blood, obtained 4 weeks after starting pembrolizumab. The CDR3 sequence is CASSLVGGETQYF. CDR3 DNA sequence: TGTGCCAGCAGCTTAGTGGGGGGGGAGACCCAGTACTTC.